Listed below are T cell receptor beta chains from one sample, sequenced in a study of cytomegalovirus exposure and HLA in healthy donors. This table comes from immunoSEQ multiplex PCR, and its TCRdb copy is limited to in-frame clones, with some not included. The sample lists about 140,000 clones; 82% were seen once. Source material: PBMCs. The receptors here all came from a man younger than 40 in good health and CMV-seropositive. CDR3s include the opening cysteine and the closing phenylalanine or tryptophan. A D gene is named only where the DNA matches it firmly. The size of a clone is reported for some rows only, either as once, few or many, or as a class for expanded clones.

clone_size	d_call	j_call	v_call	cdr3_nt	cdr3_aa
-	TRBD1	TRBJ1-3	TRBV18	TGTGCCAGCTCACCGAACAGGGGATCTGGAAACACCATATATTTT	CASSPNRGSGNTIYF
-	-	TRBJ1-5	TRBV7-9	TGTGCCAGCAGTCCCGACAGGAATCAGCCCCAGCATTTT	CASSPDRNQPQHF
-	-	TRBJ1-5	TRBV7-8	TGTGCCAGCAGCTTGGGGCTTCAGGGTCAGCCCCAGCATTTT	CASSLGLQGQPQHF
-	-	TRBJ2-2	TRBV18	TGTGCCAGCTCCCCGAGAATCACCGGGGAGCTGTTTTTT	CASSPRITGELFF
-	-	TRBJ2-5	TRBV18	TGTGCCAGCTCACCGGCAGGAGAGACCCAGTACTTC	CASSPAGETQYF
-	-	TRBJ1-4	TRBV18	TGTGCCAGCTCACCACGTCAACCAGGCCATGAAAAACTGTTTTTT	CASSPRQPGHEKLFF
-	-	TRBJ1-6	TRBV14	TGTGCCAGCAGCCCGGGAGGTACACCCCTCCACTTT	CASSPGGTPLHF
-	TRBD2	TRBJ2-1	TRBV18	TGTGCCAGCTCACTCAGCGGGGGGGCCCACAATGAGCAGTTCTTC	CASSLSGGAHNEQFF
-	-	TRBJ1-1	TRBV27	TGTGCCAGCAGTCTAGAGGGTGATGCTTCCACTGAAGCTTTCTTT	CASSLEGDASTEAFF
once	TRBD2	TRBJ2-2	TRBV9	TGTGCCAGCAGCGTGCTAGCGGGGGTAGGAGGGGAGCTGTTTTTT	CASSVLAGVGGELFF
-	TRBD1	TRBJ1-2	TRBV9	TGTGCCAGCAGCGTAGCCCCCAGGGACAGGGCCAGAGATGGCTACACCTTC	CASSVAPRDRARDGYTF
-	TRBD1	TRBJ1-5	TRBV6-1	TGTGCCAGCAGTGTGGGGACAGGGGCTTCCTTTAGCAATCAGCCCCAGCATTTT	CASSVGTGASFSNQPQHF
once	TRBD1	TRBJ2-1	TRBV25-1	TGTGCCAGCAGTGAAGTGGGACAGGGGGTAGGTGAGCAGTTCTTC	CASSEVGQGVGEQFF
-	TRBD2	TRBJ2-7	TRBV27	TGTGCCAGCAGCCGCCCGGGGACTAGTCTGGGCGAGCAGTACTTC	CASSRPGTSLGEQYF
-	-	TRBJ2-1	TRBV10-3	TGTGCCACCGCGGTGGAATTCAATGAGCAGTTCTTC	CATAVEFNEQFF
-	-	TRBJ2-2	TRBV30	TGTGCCTGGATCTCGGGGTACACCGGGGAGCTGTTTTTT	CAWISGYTGELFF
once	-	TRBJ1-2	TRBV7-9	TGTGCCAGCACCATAGGGGACTACGCAGTTGGCTACACCTTC	CASTIGDYAVGYTF
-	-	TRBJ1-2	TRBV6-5	TGTGCCAGCAGTTACTCGGCGAACAGGGATGGCTACACCTTC	CASSYSANRDGYTF
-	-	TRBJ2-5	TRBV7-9	TGTGCCAGCAGCCCAACTGGGGCCACTATCCAGACCCAGTACTTC	CASSPTGATIQTQYF
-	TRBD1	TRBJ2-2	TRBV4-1	TGCGCCAGCAGCCAAGATGAGGGGGCGGGCACCGGGGAGCTGTTTTTT	CASSQDEGAGTGELFF
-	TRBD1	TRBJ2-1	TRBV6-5	TGTGCCAGCAGGACAGGGGGCTCACCCTACAATGAGCAGTTCTTC	CASRTGGSPYNEQFF
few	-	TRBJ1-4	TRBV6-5	TGTGCCAGCAGTTACGGAAGGGGTTGGGGTGAAAAACTGTTTTTT	CASSYGRGWGEKLFF
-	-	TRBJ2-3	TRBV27	TGTGCCAGCAGTTACCTTAGCCGCACAGATACGCAGTATTTT	CASSYLSRTDTQYF
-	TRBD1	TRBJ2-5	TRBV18	TGTGCCAGCTCACCTCAAGGGGGCAGGGAGACCCAGTACTTC	CASSPQGGRETQYF
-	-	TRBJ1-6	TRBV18	TGTGCCAGCTCACCCCAGGACACTGGGAATTCACCCCTCCACTTT	CASSPQDTGNSPLHF
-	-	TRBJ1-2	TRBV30	TGTGCCTGGAGTGTCAGTCCTTCCTATGGCTACACCTTC	CAWSVSPSYGYTF
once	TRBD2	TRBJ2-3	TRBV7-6	TGTGCCAGCAGCTCGAGATTACATAGCGGGAGGTTTAGCACAGATACGCAGTATTTT	CASSSRLHSGRFSTDTQYF
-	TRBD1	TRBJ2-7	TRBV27	TGTGCCAGCAGTCTCCGGGGGACAGGGATCGAGCAGTACTTC	CASSLRGTGIEQYF
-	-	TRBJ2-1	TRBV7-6	TGTGCCAGCAGCTTAGAGACGCGGGCACGGACTTACAATGAGCAGTTCTTC	CASSLETRARTYNEQFF